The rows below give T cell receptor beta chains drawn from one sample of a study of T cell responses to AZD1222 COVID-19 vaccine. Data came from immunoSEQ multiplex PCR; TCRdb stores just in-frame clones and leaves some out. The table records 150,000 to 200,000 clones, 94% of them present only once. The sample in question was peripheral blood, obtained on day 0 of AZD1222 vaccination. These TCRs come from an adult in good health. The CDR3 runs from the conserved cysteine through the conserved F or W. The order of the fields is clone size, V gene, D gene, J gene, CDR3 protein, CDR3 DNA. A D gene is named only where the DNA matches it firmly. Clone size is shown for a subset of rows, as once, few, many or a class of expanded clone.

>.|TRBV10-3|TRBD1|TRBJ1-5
CAISGTGGVQPQHF
TGTGCCATCAGTGGGACAGGGGGCGTTCAGCCCCAGCATTTT
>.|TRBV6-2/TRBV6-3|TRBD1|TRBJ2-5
CASSPRGTGWQETQYF
TGTGCCAGCAGCCCTAGGGGGACAGGGTGGCAAGAGACCCAGTACTTC
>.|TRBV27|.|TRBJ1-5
CANHWTPRYSNQPQHF
TGTGCCAACCATTGGACACCTCGATATAGCAATCAGCCCCAGCATTTT
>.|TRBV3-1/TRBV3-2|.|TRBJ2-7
CASSQNPGPYEQYF
TGTGCCAGCAGCCAAAATCCGGGGCCCTACGAGCAGTACTTC
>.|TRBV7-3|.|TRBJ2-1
CASSRTVYNEQFF
TGTGCCAGCAGCCGGACTGTCTACAATGAGCAGTTCTTC
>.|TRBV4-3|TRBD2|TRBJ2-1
CASSQDITASGFYNEQFF
TGCGCCAGCAGCCAAGACATTACGGCTAGCGGATTTTACAATGAGCAGTTCTTC
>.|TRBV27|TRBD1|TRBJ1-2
CASSPFQGAVYGYTF
TGTGCCAGCAGTCCGTTCCAGGGGGCAGTCTATGGCTACACCTTC
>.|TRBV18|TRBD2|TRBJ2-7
CASSPKREFHEQYF
TGTGCCAGCTCACCTAAGCGGGAGTTCCACGAGCAGTACTTT
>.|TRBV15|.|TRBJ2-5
CATSRGSGSGQETQYF
TGTGCCACCAGCAGAGGGAGCGGCAGCGGACAAGAGACCCAGTACTTC
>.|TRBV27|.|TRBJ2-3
CASSSPGQPLDTQYF
TGTGCCAGCAGTTCCCCGGGGCAGCCCTTAGATACGCAGTATTTT
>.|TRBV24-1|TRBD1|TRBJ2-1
CATSEQTGGYNEQFF
TGTGCCACCAGTGAACAGACAGGGGGCTACAATGAGCAGTTCTTC
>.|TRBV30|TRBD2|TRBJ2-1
CAWSVTSGYYNEQFF
TGTGCCTGGAGTGTAACTAGCGGATACTACAATGAGCAGTTCTTC
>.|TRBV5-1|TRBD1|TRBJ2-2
CASSQAQGAVGELFF
TGCGCCAGCAGCCAAGCGCAGGGGGCGGTCGGGGAGCTGTTTTTT
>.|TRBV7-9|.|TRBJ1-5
CASSSQGNQPQHF
TGTGCCAGCAGCTCCCAAGGCAATCAGCCCCAGCATTTT
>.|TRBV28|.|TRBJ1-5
CASSLGTYSNQPQHF
TGTGCCAGCAGCCTAGGCACTTATAGCAATCAGCCCCAGCATTTT
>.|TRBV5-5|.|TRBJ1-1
CASSLDRGPGTEAFF
TGTGCCAGCAGCTTGGACCGGGGTCCGGGCACTGAAGCTTTCTTT
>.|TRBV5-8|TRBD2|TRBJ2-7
CASDRDYRAYEQYF
TGTGCCAGCGACCGGGACTACCGAGCCTACGAGCAGTACTTC
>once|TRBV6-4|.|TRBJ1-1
CASSEQSGGYTEAFF
TGTGCCAGCAGTGAACAAAGCGGGGGTTACACTGAAGCTTTCTTT
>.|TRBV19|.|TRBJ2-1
CASSKRQREQFF
TGTGCCAGTAGTAAGAGACAACGGGAGCAGTTCTTC
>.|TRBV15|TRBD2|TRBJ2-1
CATSTRGLRNEQFF
TGTGCCACCAGCACGCGGGGGTTACGCAATGAGCAGTTCTTC
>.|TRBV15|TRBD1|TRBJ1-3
CATSRSRTGGLGNTIYF
TGTGCCACCAGCAGATCGCGAACAGGGGGCCTTGGAAACACCATATATTTT
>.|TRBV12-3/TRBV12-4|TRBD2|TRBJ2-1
CASRSSSGGEQFF
TGTGCCAGCAGATCATCGAGCGGGGGGGAGCAGTTCTTC
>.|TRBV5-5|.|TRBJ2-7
CASSLATTAYEQYF
TGTGCCAGCAGCTTGGCAACAACGGCCTACGAGCAGTACTTC
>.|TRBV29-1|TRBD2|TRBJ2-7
CSVRTGGSYEQYF
TGCAGCGTTAGGACGGGGGGATCCTACGAGCAGTACTTC
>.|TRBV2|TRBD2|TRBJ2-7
CASAGLAGGHEQYF
TGTGCCAGTGCGGGACTAGCGGGAGGCCACGAGCAGTACTTC
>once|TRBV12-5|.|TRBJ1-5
CASGSGQPTFSNQPQHF
TGTGCTAGTGGTTCCGGACAGCCGACCTTTAGCAATCAGCCCCAGCATTTT
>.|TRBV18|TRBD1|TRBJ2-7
CASSPGQGSSSYEQYF
TGTGCCAGCTCACCGGGACAGGGGTCGAGCTCCTACGAGCAGTACTTC
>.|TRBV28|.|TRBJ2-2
CASSPPGRSVTGELFF
TGTGCCAGCAGCCCACCAGGTAGATCGGTCACCGGGGAGCTGTTTTTT
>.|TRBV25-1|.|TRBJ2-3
CASSDGGDTQYF
TGTGCCAGCAGTGATGGAGGGGATACGCAGTATTTT
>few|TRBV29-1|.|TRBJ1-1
CSARQTMNTEAFF
TGCAGCGCCCGACAGACTATGAACACTGAAGCTTTCTTT
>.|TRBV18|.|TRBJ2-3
CASSPPVEAAPWTAPDTQYF
TGTGCCAGCTCACCACCGGTGGAGGCGGCGCCCTGGACTGCACCAGATACGCAGTATTTT
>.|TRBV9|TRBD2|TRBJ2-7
CASSAGGEVEQYF
TGTGCCAGCAGCGCCGGGGGGGAGGTCGAGCAGTACTTC
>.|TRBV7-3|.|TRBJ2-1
CASSLNGVGNEQFF
TGTGCCAGCAGCTTAAACGGAGTCGGCAATGAGCAGTTCTTC
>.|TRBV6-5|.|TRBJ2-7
CASSRSRGAYEQYF
TGTGCCAGCAGCCGTTCTAGAGGGGCCTACGAGCAGTACTTC
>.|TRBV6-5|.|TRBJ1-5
CASKIREYSNQPQHF
TGTGCCAGCAAGATAAGAGAATATAGCAATCAGCCCCAGCATTTT
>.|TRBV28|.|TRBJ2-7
CASSLLTHEFDYEQYF
TGTGCCAGCAGTTTATTGACCCACGAATTCGACTACGAGCAGTACTTC
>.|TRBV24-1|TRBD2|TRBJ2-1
CATSDLGLAGVGEQFF
TGTGCCACCAGTGATTTAGGACTAGCGGGAGTGGGTGAGCAGTTCTTC
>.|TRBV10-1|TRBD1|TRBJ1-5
CASSVAGQGQQPQHF
TGCGCCAGCAGTGTCGCCGGACAGGGGCAACAGCCCCAGCATTTT
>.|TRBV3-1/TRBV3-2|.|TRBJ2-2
CASSQPGAGELFF
TGTGCCAGCAGCCAACCGGGGGCCGGGGAGCTGTTTTTT
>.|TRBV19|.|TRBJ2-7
CASSPPRDRGSYEQYF
TGTGCCAGTAGTCCTCCCCGGGACCGGGGCTCCTACGAGCAGTACTTC
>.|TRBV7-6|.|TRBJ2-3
CASSLAWQGADTQYF
TGTGCCAGCAGCTTAGCGTGGCAGGGAGCAGATACGCAGTATTTT
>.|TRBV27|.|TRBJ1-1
CASTRTSGLNTEAFF
TGTGCCAGCACCCGAACCTCAGGTCTTAACACTGAAGCTTTCTTT
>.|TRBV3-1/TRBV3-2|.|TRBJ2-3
CASSHALNTDTQYF
TGTGCCAGCAGCCACGCGCTAAACACAGATACGCAGTATTTT
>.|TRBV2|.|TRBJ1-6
CASSEGGGGSPLHF
TGTGCCAGCAGTGAAGGGGGCGGAGGGTCACCCCTCCACTTT
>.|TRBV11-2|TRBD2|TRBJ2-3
CASSPIGAGGTDTQYF
TGTGCCAGCAGCCCCATTGGGGCGGGGGGCACAGATACGCAGTATTTT
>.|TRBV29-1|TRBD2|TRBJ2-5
CSVELASGRTKSTQYF
TGCAGCGTTGAATTGGCTAGCGGGAGGACCAAGAGTACCCAGTACTTC
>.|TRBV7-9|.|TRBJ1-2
CASSLEPGTDYTF
TGTGCCAGCAGCTTAGAACCCGGGACCGACTACACCTTC
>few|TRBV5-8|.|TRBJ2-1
CASSLWGLGEQFF
TGTGCCAGCAGCTTGTGGGGGCTGGGAGAGCAGTTCTTC
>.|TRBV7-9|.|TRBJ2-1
CASSFGDEQFF
TGTGCCAGCAGCTTCGGAGATGAGCAGTTCTTC
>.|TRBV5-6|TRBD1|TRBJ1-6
CASSALTGIINSPLHF
TGTGCCAGCAGCGCCCTGACAGGGATCATTAATTCACCCCTCCACTTT
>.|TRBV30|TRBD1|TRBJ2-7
CAWNRLFPGQGSYEQYF
TGTGCCTGGAACCGGCTCTTCCCGGGACAGGGGAGCTACGAGCAGTACTTC
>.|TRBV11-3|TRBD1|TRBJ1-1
CASSLPGQGGAEAFF
TGTGCCAGCAGCTTACCGGGACAGGGAGGGGCTGAAGCTTTCTTT
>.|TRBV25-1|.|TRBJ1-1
CASSEYLNTEAFF
TGTGCCAGCAGTGAGTATTTGAACACTGAAGCTTTCTTT
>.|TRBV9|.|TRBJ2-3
CASSVEATGITDTQYF
TGTGCCAGCAGCGTAGAGGCAACGGGAATAACAGATACGCAGTATTTT
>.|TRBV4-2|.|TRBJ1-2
CASSRAGNYGYTF
TGTGCCAGCAGTCGCGCCGGTAACTATGGCTACACCTTC
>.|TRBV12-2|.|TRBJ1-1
CASRLEGNNTEAFF
TGTGCAAGTCGCTTAGAGGGCAATAACACTGAAGCTTTCTTT
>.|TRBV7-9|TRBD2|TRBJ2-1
CASRGLAEYNEQFF
TGTGCCAGCAGGGGACTAGCGGAGTACAATGAGCAGTTCTTC
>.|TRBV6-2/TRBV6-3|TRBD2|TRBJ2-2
CASSSSRTRVTGELFF
TGTGCCAGCAGTAGCTCCCGGACTAGAGTCACCGGGGAGCTGTTTTTT
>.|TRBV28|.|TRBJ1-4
CASGVTSLRATNEKLFF
TGTGCCAGCGGGGTCACCTCCCTAAGGGCAACTAATGAAAAACTGTTTTTT